The clone carrying this TCR beta chain came up many times. TCRbeta library preparation incorporated unique molecular identifiers. TCRdb ran MiXCR on the PCR reads and lists one entry per CDR3 protein. The sample has roughly 200,000 distinct CDR3 sequences; just over 14% are singletons. The data were taken from a study of T-cell reconstitution after alpha-beta-depleted transplantation in children. Losses at the gene ends were 5 bases for V and 1 base for J; bases not matched to a gene: 14. The germline CDR1 and CDR2 sequences are DFQATT and SNEGSKA (reference sequence). The CDR3 extends over 17 amino acids.

The origin of this receptor is a human donor who donated a stem cell graft to a child with acute lymphoblastic leukemia. This chain connects TRBV20-1 to TRBJ2-3; 8 bases agree with TRBD2. Sequenced material: PBMCs from the stem cell graft donor, taken from the stem cell graft. The CDR3 nucleotides are TGCAGTGCTGGGTGGACTAGCTCCTCGGGGGGCACAGATACGCAGTATTTT. This gives the protein CSAGWTSSSGGTDTQYF.